This T cell receptor beta chain is drawn from a study of T cells in Graves' hyperthyroidism and ophthalmopathy. Study-wide results and caveats: Clonotypes that were expanded in thyroid above 0.001 mostly appeared in blood too.

Stability of Graves' hyperthyroidism was defined as absent ophthalmopathy progression within 18 months. The study left out patients who had uncontrolled infection, other autoimmune disease, pregnancy or lactation. The TCR beta CDR3 regions underwent amplification using RNA transcripts as the source. The HTBI primer set served for first-round RT-PCR of the TCR CDR3. TCRdb independently ran MiXCR on the multiplex PCR reads; one entry per CDR3 protein. This sample has under 400,000 distinct CDR3 sequences, with 14% found just once. This clonotype was detected many times. Its cognate antigen is unknown. The CDR3 is 13 residues long. The ends were cut back, 6 bases at V and 5 bases at J, with 13 bases in the middle.

This clonotype originated in a woman between 55 and 75 years old with Graves' hyperthyroidism. The sample comprised blood. V and J are TRBV12-3 or TRBV12-4 and TRBJ1-2; unclear D gene. The CDR3 DNA sequence: TGTGCCAGCAGCCCAGTGGCGGGGTATGGCTACACCTTC. Its protein is CASSPVAGYGYTF.